Listed below are T cell receptor beta chains from one sample, sequenced in a study of spatial heterogeneity in lung cancer. A single record per CDR3 protein comes from TCRdb applying MiXCR to the 5' RACE reads. The top ten clones hold about 41% of a sample with just under 95,000 distinct CDR3 sequences, approximately 12% of them seen once. Sample: PBMCs, taken at surgery. The receptors were sampled from a male donor with early-stage non-small cell lung cancer. CDR3s include the opening cysteine and the closing phenylalanine or tryptophan. D genes are given only for firm matches. Clone size, where shown, is once, few, many, or a class for clones that have expanded.

J,D,size,V,DNA,CDR3
TRBJ1-4,.,.,TRBV30,TGTGCCTGGAGTGCTGACAGTTCAGATGAAAAACTGTTTTTT,CAWSADSSDEKLFF
TRBJ1-5,.,many,TRBV7-2,TGTGCCAGCAGCCCCAAGGTCCGGGGCGGCAATCAGCCCCAGCATTTT,CASSPKVRGGNQPQHF
TRBJ2-1,TRBD1,few,TRBV20-1,TGCAGTGCTAGATCCCTAGCAGGGGGTGCCTACAATGAGCAGTTCTTC,CSARSLAGGAYNEQFF
TRBJ2-1,TRBD2,.,TRBV11-2,TGTGCCAGCAGCCGTAGGGGACTAGCGGGCAGTTTCTGGGGGTACAATGAGCAGTTCTTC,CASSRRGLAGSFWGYNEQFF
TRBJ1-6,.,.,TRBV28,TGTGCCAGCTGTGCTCCCGGGACACCAAGCGTCTATAATTCACCCCTCCACTTT,CASCAPGTPSVYNSPLHF
TRBJ2-1,TRBD1,.,TRBV29-1,TGCAGCGTTGGTACAGGGGGCGGAGAATTCCGAAATTTC,CSVGTGGGEFRNF
TRBJ2-3,.,few,TRBV5-6,TGTGCCAGCAGCGGGCCGGGAACGAGCACAGATACGCAGTATTTT,CASSGPGTSTDTQYF
TRBJ1-1,.,many,TRBV27,TGTGCCAGCAGTTATGGCCCGGACACTGAAGCTTTCTTT,CASSYGPDTEAFF
TRBJ2-2,TRBD2,.,TRBV6-5,TGTGCCAGCAGTTACTCCCTAAGCGGGAGGGCCGGCGGGGAGCTGTTTTTT,CASSYSLSGRAGGELFF
TRBJ2-5,.,many,TRBV14,TGTGCCAACGACCCCAATAGCGGCCCTTACGGGGAGACCCAGTACTTC,CANDPNSGPYGETQYF
TRBJ1-2,.,many,TRBV27,TGTGCCAGCAGTTTGGACAGAGGATATGGCTACACCTTC,CASSLDRGYGYTF
TRBJ1-2,TRBD1,once,TRBV4-2,TGTGCCAGCAGCCCTCGACAGGGGATTGATGGCTACACCTTC,CASSPRQGIDGYTF
TRBJ2-5,.,few,TRBV3-1,TGTGCCAGCAGCCAAGAAGCCCTAATGCAAGAGACCCAGTACTTC,CASSQEALMQETQYF
TRBJ2-5,TRBD1,few,TRBV29-1,TGCAGCGTTGATGGAGGGACAGGGGCAGAGACCCAGTACTTC,CSVDGGTGAETQYF
TRBJ1-2,.,few,TRBV11-3,TGTGCCAGCAGCTTAGGGGGGGCGTCACGGACTGGCTACACCTTC,CASSLGGASRTGYTF
TRBJ2-2,TRBD2,many,TRBV10-3,TGTGCCATCAGTGAGTCAGTGGGAGGGGCGAGCACCGGGGAGCTGTTTTTT,CAISESVGGASTGELFF
TRBJ2-2,.,.,TRBV2,TGTGCCAGCCTAAAGGCATGGGGGTCGGGCACCGGGGAGCTGTTTTTT,CASLKAWGSGTGELFF
TRBJ2-2,.,few,TRBV20-1,TGCAGTGCTAGAGGAAGAGGGGGCACCGGGGAGCTGTTTTTT,CSARGRGGTGELFF
TRBJ1-4,TRBD1,.,TRBV20-1,TGCAGTGCTGGGCACAGGGGGAGTGGGGAAAAACTGTTTTTT,CSAGHRGSGEKLFF
TRBJ1-6,TRBD1,few,TRBV27,TGTGCCAGCAGTGAAAGGACAGGGGGCTTGGGTTCACCCCTCCACTTT,CASSERTGGLGSPLHF
TRBJ1-2,.,.,TRBV2,TGTGCCAGCAGTGCAGGGGCACCTAACTATGGCTACACCTTC,CASSAGAPNYGYTF
TRBJ1-1,.,few,TRBV20-1,TGCAGTGCTAGAGACCAGGGTTTGAACACTGAAGCTTTCTTT,CSARDQGLNTEAFF
TRBJ2-1,TRBD2,.,TRBV12-3/TRBV12-4,TGTGCCAGCAGCTATTATAGCGGGGGGGACAATGAGCAGTTCTTC,CASSYYSGGDNEQFF
TRBJ2-2,.,.,TRBV5-4,TGTGCCAGCAGCAGTACTAGCTTTACCGGGGAGCTGTTTTTT,CASSSTSFTGELFF
TRBJ2-1,TRBD1,.,TRBV5-1,TGCGCCAGCAGCTATTGGACAGGGGTGAATGAGCAGTTCTTC,CASSYWTGVNEQFF
TRBJ1-3,TRBD1,few,TRBV10-3,TGTGCCATCAGTGACGACAGGGGGAATGGAAACACCATATATTTT,CAISDDRGNGNTIYF
TRBJ2-1,.,many,TRBV20-1,TGCAGTGTAGCGATTGAGCAGTTCTTC,CSVAIEQFF
TRBJ1-2,TRBD1,few,TRBV5-1,TGCGCCAGCAGCTTGGAGGGACAGGGGTTCTCTGGCTACACCTTC,CASSLEGQGFSGYTF
TRBJ2-5,TRBD2,few,TRBV7-9,TGTGCCAGCAGCTCTGGACTAGCCGAGACCCAGTACTTC,CASSSGLAETQYF
TRBJ2-3,TRBD2,few,TRBV4-3,TGCGCCAGCAGCCAAGAAGTGTTGGCGGGAGTGTTAGATACGCAGTATTTT,CASSQEVLAGVLDTQYF
TRBJ2-1,TRBD2,.,TRBV5-4,TGTGCCAGCAGCCCCGCGGGACTAGCGGGACACAATGAGCAGTTCTTC,CASSPAGLAGHNEQFF
TRBJ1-3,TRBD1,few,TRBV29-1,TGCAGCGGAGGGGGCGACTCTGGAAACACCATATATTTT,CSGGGDSGNTIYF
TRBJ2-2,.,.,TRBV7-2,TGTGCCAGCAGCGTACAGGGTCGGGGCACCGGGGAGCTGTTTTTT,CASSVQGRGTGELFF